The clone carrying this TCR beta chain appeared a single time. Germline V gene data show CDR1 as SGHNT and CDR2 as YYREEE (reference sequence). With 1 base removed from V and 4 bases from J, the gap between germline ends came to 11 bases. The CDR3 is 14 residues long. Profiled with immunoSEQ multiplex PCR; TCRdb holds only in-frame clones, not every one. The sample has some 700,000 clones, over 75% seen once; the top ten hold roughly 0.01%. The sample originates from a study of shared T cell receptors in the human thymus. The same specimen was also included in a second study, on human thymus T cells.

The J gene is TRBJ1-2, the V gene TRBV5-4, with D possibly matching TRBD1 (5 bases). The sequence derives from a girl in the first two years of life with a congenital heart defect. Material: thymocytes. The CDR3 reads CASSLPGPLYGYTF. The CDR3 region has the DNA TGTGCCAGCAGCTTGCCAGGGCCCCTCTATGGCTACACCTTC.